The 17 T cell receptor beta chains below come from one sample, sequenced in a study of CD4+ T cells in melanoma. Some clones are missing from TCRdb's copy, which holds only in-frame ones; the method was immunoSEQ multiplex PCR. The data hold tens of thousands of clones, with almost 70% observed a single time. The sample consisted of tumor tissue. These receptors were obtained from a human donor with melanoma.

The chain recombines TRBV5-1 with TRBJ2-5, with a weak D call TRBD2 (6 bases). The germline CDR1 and CDR2 sequences are SGHRS and YFSETQ. V was trimmed by 4 bases and J by 5 bases, leaving 18 bases between them. The CDR3 has 15 amino acids. The CDR3 spells CASSPGTGRRETQYF. CDR3 sequence (DNA): TGCGCCAGCAGCCCCGGGACTGGGAGACGGGAGACCCAGTACTTC. Combining the CDR3 with reference TRBV5-1 and TRBJ2-5 gives the whole variable domain KAGVTQTPRYLIKTRGQQVTLSCSPISGHRSVSWYQQTPGQGLQFLFEYFSETQRNKGNFPGRFSGRQFSNSRSEMNVSTLELGDSALYLCASSPGTGRRETQYFGPGTRLLVL.

The chain recombines TRBV19 with TRBJ2-3; a possible D gene is TRBD2 (6 bases). Germline-derived CDR1 and CDR2 are LNHDA and SQIVND (reference sequence). Trimming removed 6 bases at V and 0 bases at J, with 10 bases between. This CDR3 comprises 14 residues. CDR3 protein: CASRTGTSTDTQYF. CDR3 sequence (DNA): TGTGCCAGTAGGACCGGGACTAGCACAGATACGCAGTATTTT.

This clone was detected only a few times. V and J are TRBV6-5 and TRBJ1-2; maybe TRBD1 (6 bases). V was trimmed by 6 bases and J by 4 bases, leaving 12 bases between them. The CDR3 consists of 13 residues. Germline assignment: CDR1 MNHEY and CDR2 SVGAGI. CDR3 sequence reads: CASRNTGPYGYTF. The CDR3 bases are TGTGCCAGCAGGAACACAGGGCCCTATGGCTACACCTTC.

The chain combines TRBV7-2 with TRBJ1-2; 9 bases agree with TRBD1. The V gene's germline CDR1 is SGHTA and CDR2 FQGNSA. J lost 5 bases, V lost 1 base, and 8 bases had no gene match. CDR3 size: 16 residues. The CDR3 is CASSLGGTGTRYGYTF. CDR3 bases: TGTGCCAGCAGCTTAGGTGGGACAGGGACTAGGTATGGCTACACCTTC.

This clone has more than one count but fewer than ten. This chain connects TRBV4-1 to TRBJ1-3, with a tentative D call TRBD1 (6 bases). CDR3 length equals 15 residues. Trimming stripped 2 bases from V and 4 bases from J, with 12 bases between. CDR1 MGHRA and CDR2 YSYEKL come from the germline V gene. CDR3 DNA sequence: TGCGCCAGCAGCCAAAGCCGGGACAACGGAAACACCATATATTTT. This encodes CASSQSRDNGNTIYF.

The chain uses TRBV7-2 and TRBJ2-7; TRBD1 aligns across 7 bases. In germline, CDR1 is SGHTA, CDR2 FQGNSA. CDR3 length equals 14 residues. V shed 5 bases and J 5 bases; nucleotides not matched to a gene: 9. The CDR3 sequence: CASSATDRHDEQYF. The DNA for the CDR3 is TGTGCCAGCAGCGCCACGGACAGGCACGACGAGCAGTACTTC.

This clone was picked up one time. The rearrangement joins TRBV7-9 to TRBJ2-2, with 9 bases identical to TRBD1. The CDR3 covers 16 residues. Germline V gene data show CDR1 as SEHNR and CDR2 as FQNEAQ (reference sequence). The J segment lost 5 bases and the V segment lost 4 bases, leaving 8 bases of the junction unmatched. The CDR3 DNA reads TGTGCCAGCAGCTCCCCGACCGGGACAGGGACCGGGGAGCTGTTTTTT. As protein: CASSSPTGTGTGELFF. The full variable domain, in which reference TRBV7-9 and TRBJ2-2 provide the parts outside the CDR3, is DTGVSQNPRHKITKRGQNVTFRCDPISEHNRLYWYRQTLGQGPEFLTYFQNEAQLEKSRLLSDRFSAERPKGSFSTLEIQRTEQGDSAMYLCASSSPTGTGTGELFFGEGSRLTVL.

V usage is TRBV4-1 and J usage is TRBJ2-3; weak D call: TRBD1 (6 bases). Germline values: CDR1 MGHRA, CDR2 YSYEKL. The CDR3 runs 16 residues. The ends were cut back, 4 bases at V and 1 base at J, with 15 bases in the middle. The CDR3 loop is CASSPLGQSGTDTQYF. CDR3 sequence (DNA): TGCGCCAGCAGCCCGCTTGGACAGTCCGGCACAGATACGCAGTATTTT.

This clone was seen only once. The rearrangement links TRBV5-4 to TRBJ2-1; 11 bases line up with TRBD1. This CDR3 has 16 amino acids. From germline, CDR1 is SGHNT and CDR2 YYREEE (reference sequence). The J segment lost 5 bases and the V segment lost 4 bases, leaving 8 bases of the junction unmatched. This CDR3 is CASSDGGDRGDNEQFF. For the CDR3, the DNA is TGTGCCAGCAGCGACGGCGGGGACAGGGGGGACAATGAGCAGTTCTTC.

CDR3 sequence (DNA): TGTGCCAGCAGCCGGGACATCGGTGGGGCCAACGTCCTGACTTTC. It translates to CASSRDIGGANVLTF. The chain has TRBV6-5 and TRBJ2-6; TRBD1 might be the D (6 bases). The V gene lost 6 bases and the J gene lost 3 bases, with 12 bases spanning the gap. In germline, CDR1 is MNHEY, CDR2 SVGAGI. This CDR3 has 15 residues.

Only a few counts were recorded for this clone. The rearrangement uses TRBV4-2 and TRBJ2-2, with 7 nucleotides matching TRBD1. V gave up 0 bases and J gave up 2 bases; unmatched junction bases: 6. Germline assignment: CDR1 LGHNA and CDR2 YNFKEQ. CDR3 length: 17 amino acids. The CDR3 loop reads CASSQDSPGGNTGELFF. The CDR3 coding sequence is TGTGCCAGCAGCCAAGATTCCCCAGGGGGTAACACCGGGGAGCTGTTTTTT.

J is TRBJ2-7 and V is TRBV2; 7 nucleotides line up with TRBD1. Looked up from germline, CDR1 is SNHLY and CDR2 is FYNNEI. This CDR3 has 13 amino acids. Trimming cost V 6 bases and J 3 bases; bases outside gene matches: 5. CDR3 nucleotide sequence: TGTGCCAGCAGAAACAGGGGATTCTACGAGCAGTACTTC. It yields the protein CASRNRGFYEQYF.

This rearrangement joins TRBV18 to TRBJ2-1, with TRBD1 identical over 9 bases. Germline CDR1 KGHSH, CDR2 LQKENI. The V segment lost 3 bases and the J segment 5 bases; nucleotides outside the gene matches: 5. The CDR3 extends over 15 amino acids. The CDR3, as DNA: TGTGCCAGCTCACCTGGGACAGGGCGAAACAATGAGCAGTTCTTC. Protein product: CASSPGTGRNNEQFF. The full variable domain, rest sourced from reference TRBV18 and TRBJ2-1, is NAGVMQNPRHLVRRRGQEARLRCSPMKGHSHVYWYRQLPEEGLKFMVYLQKENIIDESGMPKERFSAEFPKEGPSILRIQQVVRGDSAAYFCASSPGTGRNNEQFFGPGTRLTVL.

V usage is TRBV7-9 and J usage is TRBJ1-1; 9 nucleotides match TRBD1. V shed 3 bases, J shed 1 base, and the junction held 3 bases outside the gene matches. Germline loops: CDR1 SEHNR, CDR2 FQNEAQ (reference sequence). This CDR3 is built from 15 residues. Here the CDR3 reads CASSFSGQGNTEAFF. The CDR3 region has the DNA TGTGCCAGCAGCTTTTCGGGACAGGGGAACACTGAAGCTTTCTTT.

This clone was found a few times. The junction shows a germline mismatch at one end, possibly a read error. This chain uses TRBV5-3 with TRBJ1-5, with D tentatively TRBD1 (5 bases). TRBV5-3 is assigned to the ORF class and has an uncertain function. CDR3 length: 15 amino acids. CDR3 protein: CASSQVVGGNQPQHF. The CDR3 DNA sequence: TGCGCCAGCAGCCAAGTCGTGGGGGGCAATCAGCCCCAGCATTTT.

The chain employs TRBV7-3 and TRBJ2-1; 10 bases are shared with TRBD1. CDR3 length equals 15 residues. The germline CDR1 and CDR2 sequences are SGHTA and FQGTGA. The junction had 2 bases not matched to a gene; V was cut back by 0 bases and J by 6 bases. The CDR3 DNA is TGTGCCAGCAGCTTAACGGGACAGGGGTTCAATGAGCAGTTCTTC. Its protein product is CASSLTGQGFNEQFF.

The V and J genes are TRBV5-4 and TRBJ1-1; D is uncertain. V shed 4 bases and J shed 0 bases, with 13 bases lying between them. This CDR3 contains 15 residues. Per germline, CDR1 SGHNT and CDR2 YYREEE (reference sequence). CDR3 region: CASSLKGRMNTEAFF. The CDR3 DNA follows: TGTGCCAGCAGCCTTAAGGGCCGTATGAACACTGAAGCTTTCTTT.